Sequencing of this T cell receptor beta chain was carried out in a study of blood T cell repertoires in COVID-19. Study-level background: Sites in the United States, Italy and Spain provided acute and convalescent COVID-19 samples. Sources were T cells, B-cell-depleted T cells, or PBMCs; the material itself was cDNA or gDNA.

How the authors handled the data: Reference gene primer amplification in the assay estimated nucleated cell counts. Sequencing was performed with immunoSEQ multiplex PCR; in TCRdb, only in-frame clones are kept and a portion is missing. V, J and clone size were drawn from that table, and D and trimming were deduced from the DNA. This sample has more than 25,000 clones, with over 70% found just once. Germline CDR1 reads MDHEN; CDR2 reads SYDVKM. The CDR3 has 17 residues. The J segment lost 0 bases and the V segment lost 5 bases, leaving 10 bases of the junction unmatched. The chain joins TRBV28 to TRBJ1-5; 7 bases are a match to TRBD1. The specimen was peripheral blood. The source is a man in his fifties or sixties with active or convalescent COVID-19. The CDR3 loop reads CASSITGTAYSNQPQHF. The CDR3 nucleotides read TGTGCCAGCAGTATCACTGGGACAGCTTATAGCAATCAGCCCCAGCATTTT.